Below, 25 T cell receptor beta chains from the same sample are listed, as sequenced in a study of blood T cell repertoires in COVID-19. Sequenced by immunoSEQ multiplex PCR; TCRdb stores in-frame clones only, minus some. The sample records 100,000 to 150,000 clones, about 74% being singletons. Sequencing input: peripheral blood. These receptor sequences come from a man older than 75 with COVID-19, enrolled during active disease.

V is TRBV7-9 and J is TRBJ1-5, with TRBD1 matching over 8 bases. The V gene's germline CDR1 is SEHNR and CDR2 FQNEAQ (reference sequence). The CDR3 runs 14 residues. The trim removed 4 bases at V and 7 bases at J, leaving 6 bases unmatched. The CDR3 nucleotides read TGTGCCAGCAGCTCCGGACAGGGCCGGCAGCCCCAGCATTTT. Its translation is CASSSGQGRQPQHF. Using reference TRBV7-9 and TRBJ1-5 for the parts outside the CDR3, the full variable domain is DTGVSQNPRHKITKRGQNVTFRCDPISEHNRLYWYRQTLGQGPEFLTYFQNEAQLEKSRLLSDRFSAERPKGSFSTLEIQRTEQGDSAMYLCASSSGQGRQPQHFGDGTRLSIL.

Many counts were recorded for this clone. CDR3 region: CASSAGLAGDDEQFF. CDR3 nucleotide sequence: TGCGCCAGCAGCGCGGGACTAGCGGGAGACGATGAGCAGTTCTTC. The rearrangement links TRBV5-1 to TRBJ2-1, with 14 bases that match TRBD2. The V segment lost 4 bases and the J segment 8 bases; nucleotides outside the gene matches: 5. The germline CDR1 and CDR2 sequences are SGHRS and YFSETQ. This CDR3 has 15 amino acids.

About this clone: The same CDR3 also results from other DNA sequences found in this sample. The chain recombines TRBV5-1 with TRBJ1-1, with D maybe TRBD1 (5 bases). Deletions cut 1 base from V and 5 bases from J, with 12 bases between. This CDR3 spans 14 amino acids. Germline V gene data show CDR1 as SGHRS and CDR2 as YFSETQ. This CDR3 reads CASSLRQGGTEAFF. CDR3 nucleotides: TGCGCCAGCAGCTTGAGGCAGGGAGGGACTGAAGCTTTCTTT.

The chain has TRBV5-1 and TRBJ1-2; a weak D match, TRBD1 (6 bases). Germline V gene data show CDR1 as SGHRS and CDR2 as YFSETQ. This CDR3 contains 15 residues. V gave up 0 bases and J gave up 10 bases, with 19 bases separating them. The CDR3 loop is CASSLAQGEGTIYTF. The CDR3 DNA follows: TGCGCCAGCAGCTTGGCACAGGGAGAGGGGACGATCTACACCTTC.

The gene calls are TRBV20-1 and TRBJ1-1; 8 nucleotides align to TRBD1. The ends lost 5 bases at V and 10 bases at J; junction bases unmatched: 6. Germline V gives CDR1 DFQATT, CDR2 SNEGSKA (reference sequence). The length of the CDR3 is 11 residues. The CDR3 reads CSAGVGTGAFF. DNA of the CDR3: TGCAGTGCTGGCGTAGGGACAGGAGCTTTCTTT.

The CDR3 loop reads CASSNWDSMNTEAFF. In DNA form, the CDR3 reads TGTGCCAGCAGTAACTGGGACAGCATGAACACTGAAGCTTTCTTT. The V call is TRBV28, the J call TRBJ1-1; TRBD1 agrees at 7 bases. There are 15 residues in the CDR3. Germline V gives CDR1 MDHEN, CDR2 SYDVKM. V shed 5 bases, J shed 0 bases, and the junction held 6 bases outside the gene matches.

The chain uses TRBV7-2 and TRBJ2-7, with 9 bases lining up with TRBD2. From germline, CDR1 is SGHTA and CDR2 FQGNSA. V lost 6 bases and J lost 1; bases outside the gene matches: 4. CDR3 length: 14 amino acids. The CDR3 is CASRDSGSSYEQYF. The CDR3 DNA follows: TGTGCCAGCAGGGATAGCGGGAGTTCCTACGAGCAGTACTTC.

The chain is built from TRBV6-2 or TRBV6-3 and TRBJ2-7; 10 bases line up with TRBD1. Germline V lookup: CDR1 MNHEY, CDR2 SVGEGT. This CDR3 has 14 amino acids. The ends lost 3 bases at V and 4 bases at J; junction bases unmatched: 3. CDR3 region: CASSYMDRGYEQYF. The CDR3 DNA reads as TGTGCCAGCAGTTATATGGACAGGGGGTACGAGCAGTACTTC.

This clone has just a few counts. V usage is TRBV25-1 and J usage is TRBJ1-1, with 8 bases lining up with TRBD1. V dropped 5 bases and J dropped 5; count of bases not matched to a gene: 7. Looked up from germline, CDR1 is MGHDK and CDR2 is SYGVNS. The CDR3 length is 14 residues. In DNA, the CDR3 is TGTGCCAGCAGTAGACAGGGGCCGGGAACTGAAGCTTTCTTT. Translating it yields CASSRQGPGTEAFF.

CDR3 bases: TGTGCCAGCAGCTCTAGCGGGAGTCTGGGGGCCAACGTCCTGACTTTC. It specifies CASSSSGSLGANVLTF. The V and J genes are TRBV7-2 and TRBJ2-6, with TRBD2 matching 10 bases. The CDR3 has 16 amino acids. Germline assignment: CDR1 SGHTA and CDR2 FQGNSA. The V segment lost 4 bases and the J segment 4 bases; nucleotides outside the gene matches: 4.

This chain uses TRBV7-9 with TRBJ1-2; tentatively, D is TRBD1 (5 bases). This CDR3 contains 15 residues. The germline CDR1 and CDR2 sequences are SEHNR and FQNEAQ (reference sequence). The V and J ends lost 5 bases and 7 bases respectively, with 20 bases between them. CDR3 loop: CASSQETEKRGGYTF. In DNA form, the CDR3 reads TGTGCCAGCAGCCAAGAGACAGAAAAAAGAGGTGGCTACACCTTC. Based on the CDR3 plus reference TRBV7-9 and TRBJ1-2, the full variable domain is DTGVSQNPRHKITKRGQNVTFRCDPISEHNRLYWYRQTLGQGPEFLTYFQNEAQLEKSRLLSDRFSAERPKGSFSTLEIQRTEQGDSAMYLCASSQETEKRGGYTFGSGTRLTVV.

V and J are TRBV5-6 and TRBJ1-1; D might be TRBD1 (5 bases). V was clipped by 4 bases and J by 6 bases, with 13 bases between them. Germline CDR1 and CDR2: SGHDT and YYEEEE. The CDR3 consists of 13 residues. DNA of the CDR3: TGTGCCAGCAGCAGACCACAGGTGGCTGAAGCTTTCTTT. It specifies CASSRPQVAEAFF.

The J gene is TRBJ1-5, the V gene TRBV28; D gene unclear. There are 19 residues in the CDR3. Trimming cost V 6 bases and J 0 bases, with 24 bases left between them. In germline, CDR1 is MDHEN, CDR2 SYDVKM. The CDR3 bases are TGTGCCAGCAGGATAGGAAATTTGACAAGACGATATAGCAATCAGCCCCAGCATTTT. This codes for CASRIGNLTRRYSNQPQHF.

This clone was seen once. The J gene is TRBJ2-1, the V gene TRBV29-1, with 10 bases that match TRBD2. Germline assignment: CDR1 SQVTM and CDR2 ANQGSEA. The CDR3 extends over 17 amino acids. With 1 base clipped from V and 0 bases from J, the junction kept 6 bases outside the gene matches. CDR3 residues: CSVEGGTSVSSYNEQFF. The CDR3 DNA sequence: TGCAGCGTTGAAGGGGGGACTAGCGTTAGCTCCTACAATGAGCAGTTCTTC.

This clone occurred many times. The V call is TRBV5-1, the J call TRBJ1-3, with no clear D. There are 14 residues in the CDR3. The germline V gene has CDR1 SGHRS and CDR2 YFSETQ. Trimming took 0 bases from V and 0 from J, leaving 4 bases between them. The CDR3 loop reads CASSLDLSGNTIYF. The CDR3 coding sequence is TGCGCCAGCAGCTTGGATCTCTCTGGAAACACCATATATTTT.

The table lists this clone with a few counts. The chain joins TRBV2 to TRBJ1-5, with 7 bases fitting TRBD1. Trimming removed 3 bases from V and 2 bases from J; junction bases left unmatched: 1. Germline CDR1 is SNHLY and CDR2 is FYNNEI. The CDR3 contains 14 residues. CDR3 region: CASSDTGGNQPQHF. As DNA, the CDR3 is TGTGCCAGCAGTGATACAGGGGGCAATCAGCCCCAGCATTTT.

The chain carries TRBV6-6 and TRBJ1-1; TRBD1 matches 7 bases. Unmatched junction bases numbered 5, after V lost 6 bases and J lost 1 base. This CDR3 has 14 residues. CDR1 MNHNY and CDR2 SVGAGI come from the germline V gene (reference sequence). The CDR3: CASSKDRTNTEAFF. DNA for the CDR3: TGTGCCAGCAGCAAGGACAGGACGAACACTGAAGCTTTCTTT.

V is TRBV5-1 and J is TRBJ2-1, with 11 positions matching TRBD2. This CDR3 has 17 residues. Germline V CDR1 and CDR2: SGHRS, YFSETQ. J was trimmed by 5 bases and V by 5 bases; bases with no gene match: 12. In DNA form, the CDR3 reads TGCGCCAGCAGGCGAGGAACTAGCGGGAGTAAAGACAATGAGCAGTTCTTC. Translating gives CASRRGTSGSKDNEQFF.

V and J are TRBV2 and TRBJ2-1; 8 bases are shared with TRBD2. The germline CDR1 and CDR2 sequences are SNHLY and FYNNEI. The CDR3 spans 14 residues. Unmatched junction bases numbered 4, after V lost 2 bases and J lost 7 bases. DNA of the CDR3: TGTGCCAGCAGTGAATCCAGCGGGAGTAATGAGCAGTTCTTC. Translating it yields CASSESSGSNEQFF.

The rearrangement uses TRBV6-1 and TRBJ2-7, with D maybe TRBD1 (6 bases). The CDR3 loop spans 14 amino acids. Trimming left V 2 bases short and J 2 bases short, with 10 bases between. Germline values: CDR1 MNHNS, CDR2 SASEGT. The CDR3 reads CASSETGKPYEQYF. In DNA form, the CDR3 reads TGTGCCAGCAGTGAAACAGGGAAGCCCTACGAGCAGTACTTC.

The chain has TRBV28 and TRBJ2-1; 9 positions agree with TRBD2. Germline V CDR1 and CDR2: MDHEN, SYDVKM. This CDR3 spans 15 amino acids. Trimming at V came to 4 bases and at J to 7 bases, leaving 8 bases not matched to a gene. The CDR3 bases are TGTGCCAGCAGTTCTACTAGCGGGTTGGTTAATGAGCAGTTCTTC. Residues: CASSSTSGLVNEQFF. The full variable domain, in which reference TRBV28 and TRBJ2-1 provide the parts outside the CDR3, is DVKVTQSSRYLVKRTGEKVFLECVQDMDHENMFWYRQDPGLGLRLIYFSYDVKMKEKGDIPEGYSVSREKKERFSLILESASTNQTSMYLCASSSTSGLVNEQFFGPGTRLTVL.

This chain joins TRBV5-1 and TRBJ2-3; weak D call: TRBD1 (5 bases). The CDR3 contains 11 residues. The V end lost 0 bases, the J end lost 12 bases, and 8 bases lay between the germline ends. Germline V gene lookup returns CDR1 SGHRS and CDR2 YFSETQ. The CDR3 sequence is CASSLEGAQYF. In nucleotides, the CDR3 is TGCGCCAGCAGCTTGGAAGGGGCACAGTATTTT.

V is TRBV19 and J is TRBJ1-2; 7 bases match TRBD1. The J segment lost 4 bases and the V segment lost 3 bases, leaving 8 bases of the junction unmatched. CDR1 and CDR2 (germline): LNHDA, SQIVND (reference sequence). The CDR3 length is 15 residues. CDR3 sequence reads: CASSISRQGGYGYTF. CDR3 sequence (DNA): TGTGCCAGTAGTATCTCTAGACAGGGAGGCTATGGCTACACCTTC.

This chain connects TRBV7-2 to TRBJ2-1, with TRBD2 as a possible D gene (6 bases). Per the germline V gene, CDR1 is SGHTA and CDR2 is FQGNSA. The length of the CDR3 is 16 residues. Trimming cost V 1 base and J 6 bases, with 16 bases left between them. The CDR3 DNA is TGTGCCAGCAGCTTAGTTTCGGGGGACGGACGCAATGAGCAGTTCTTC. The encoded protein is CASSLVSGDGRNEQFF.

This clone was counted a few times. The CDR3 loop reads CASSSIAGFEHEQFF. The CDR3 DNA reads as TGTGCCAGCAGCTCAATAGCGGGATTCGAGCATGAGCAGTTCTTC. The chain joins TRBV7-6 to TRBJ2-1; 8 nucleotides match TRBD2. Germline V gene lookup returns CDR1 SGHVS and CDR2 FNYEAQ. The CDR3 is 15 residues long. The V and J ends lost 4 bases and 8 bases, in that order; junction bases with no gene match: 10.